This T cell receptor beta chain was recorded in a study of T cells in Graves' hyperthyroidism and ophthalmopathy. The CDR3 length is 15 residues. CDR1 and CDR2 from the germline V gene are SGHAT and FQNNGV. Trimming took 5 bases from V and 0 from J, leaving 11 bases between them. This clonotype was detected ten times or more. Amplification yielded TCR beta CDR3 regions, with RNA transcripts as the source. The HTBI primer set was used in a first-round RT-PCR of the TCR CDR3. TCRdb fed the multiplex PCR reads into MiXCR, producing one record per CDR3 protein. The data hold some 530,000 distinct CDR3 sequences, with approximately 22% observed a single time.

The sequencing sample was made of blood. J is TRBJ2-1 and V is TRBV11-2; no clear D. This TCR came from a woman between 65 and 79 years old with Graves' ophthalmopathy. As DNA, the CDR3 is TGTGCCAGCAGCACCGACAAGAGCTCCTACAATGAGCAGTTCTTC. This translates into CASSTDKSSYNEQFF.